Below, 20 T cell receptor beta chains from the same sample are listed, as sequenced in a study of OX40 agonist ivuxolimab in advanced cancers. Receptors were amplified or captured by the immunoSEQ multiplex PCR assay. TCRdb took over this immuneACCESS table, retaining in-frame rearrangements with V and J assigned. Such tables are incomplete; in checked studies, under half of the missing clones stem from an unresolved V gene, and the remainder is unexplained. The sample table holds about 110,000 clones, of which less than 95% were seen once. The ten largest clones take up about 0.48% of the sample. The source material was CD4+ or CD8+ T cells sorted from blood, sampled in a trial of the OX40 agonist ivuxolimab. The source of these receptors is an adult with an advanced solid tumor such as melanoma, head and neck, liver or kidney cancer.

The V and J genes are TRBV25-1 and TRBJ2-5; D gene uncertain. This CDR3 contains 12 residues. Trimming cost V 1 base and J 5 bases, with 5 bases left between them. Per the germline V gene, CDR1 is MGHDK and CDR2 is SYGVNS. The CDR3 bases are TGTGCCAGCAGTGAATCCTCGGAGACCCAGTACTTC. Amino acid sequence: CASSESSETQYF.

This clone was seen more than once but under ten times. The chain recombines TRBV30 with TRBJ2-5, with a possible D match to TRBD2 (7 bases). The CDR3 has 13 residues. CDR1 is GTSNPN and CDR2 is SVGIG in the germline V gene (reference sequence). V gave up 2 bases and J gave up 4 bases, with 11 bases separating them. In DNA, the CDR3 is TGTGCCTGGAGTTGGGGGGGGGCAGAGACCCAGTACTTC. Protein: CAWSWGGAETQYF. Full variable domain (remainder filled in from reference TRBV30 and TRBJ2-5): SQTIHQWPATLVQPVGSPLSLECTVEGTSNPNLYWYRQAAGRGLQLLFYSVGIGQISSEVPQNLSASRPQDRQFILSSKKLLLSDSGFYLCAWSWGGAETQYFGPGTRLLVL.

The rearrangement uses TRBV25-1 and TRBJ2-3, with D tentatively TRBD1 or TRBD2 (5 bases each). V shed 5 bases and J shed 1 base, with 13 bases lying between them. This CDR3 is built from 15 residues. Per the germline V gene, CDR1 is MGHDK and CDR2 is SYGVNS. CDR3: CASSPRGARTDTQYF. The CDR3 DNA reads TGTGCCAGCAGTCCAAGGGGAGCCCGCACAGATACGCAGTATTTT.

The chain is built from TRBV29-1 and TRBJ2-3, with 8 bases fitting TRBD2. CDR1 is SQVTM and CDR2 is ANQGSEA in the germline V gene. With V trimmed by 8 bases and J by 1 base, 5 bases remained unmatched. The CDR3 runs 13 residues. The CDR3 protein is CSLSGGGTDTQYF. CDR3 coding DNA: TGCAGCCTAAGCGGGGGAGGCACAGATACGCAGTATTTT.

The V and J genes are TRBV6-6 and TRBJ2-4; 7 bases are a match to TRBD1. Germline V lookup: CDR1 MNHNY, CDR2 SVGAGI (reference sequence). V lost 2 bases to trimming and J lost 13 bases; unmatched junction nucleotides: 11. The CDR3 totals 14 residues. CDR3 sequence reads: CASSYEAQGVRQYF. CDR3 DNA sequence: TGTGCCAGCAGTTACGAGGCCCAGGGGGTACGACAGTACTTC.

V and J are TRBV5-1 and TRBJ1-1, with 8 bases fitting TRBD1. From germline, CDR1 is SGHRS and CDR2 YFSETQ. Unmatched junction bases numbered 2, after V lost 7 bases and J lost 0 bases. The CDR3 runs 13 residues. CDR3 coding DNA: TGCGCCAGCTCGACAGGGGTGAACACTGAAGCTTTCTTT. This sequence encodes CASSTGVNTEAFF.

The gene calls are TRBV11-2 and TRBJ1-2; possibly TRBD1 for D (5 bases). Germline-derived CDR1 and CDR2 are SGHAT and FQNNGV. The CDR3 is 15 amino acids. Trimming removed 6 bases from V and 1 base from J, with 15 bases in between. For the CDR3, the DNA is TGTGCCAGCAGTACCCTTCGGACAAGTAACTATGGCTACACCTTC. It specifies CASSTLRTSNYGYTF.

The genes are TRBV6-5 and TRBJ1-5; the D is unclear. Germline-derived CDR1 and CDR2 are MNHEY and SVGAGI. This CDR3 has 14 residues. V lost 2 bases and J lost 0, with 5 bases in between. CDR3: CASSYADSNQPQHF. CDR3 DNA: TGTGCCAGCAGTTACGCTGATAGCAATCAGCCCCAGCATTTT.

The chain carries TRBV5-5 and TRBJ2-1; D may be TRBD2 (5 bases). Germline V gene lookup returns CDR1 SGHKS and CDR2 YYEKEE (reference sequence). This CDR3 comprises 14 residues. V was cut by 4 bases and J by 0 bases, with 8 bases left in between. The DNA for the CDR3 is TGTGCCAGCAGCCTGGGGAGCTCCTACAATGAGCAGTTCTTC. Translation: CASSLGSSYNEQFF.

The chain is built from TRBV7-3 and TRBJ2-5, with D maybe TRBD1 (6 bases). V shed 0 bases and J shed 1 base, with 9 bases lying between them. CDR1 is SGHTA, CDR2 FQGTGA, per germline. The CDR3 consists of 15 residues. CDR3 residues: CASSLTGAGQETQYF. The CDR3 DNA is TGTGCCAGCAGCTTAACGGGGGCAGGCCAAGAGACCCAGTACTTC.

This clone was seen a handful of times. The chain couples TRBV7-2 to TRBJ2-3, with 8 bases lining up with TRBD2. Trimming took 0 bases from V and 6 from J; bases not matched to a gene: 2. This CDR3 is built from 14 residues. Germline V gene data show CDR1 as SGHTA and CDR2 as FQGNSA. CDR3 region: CASSLASGADTQYF. CDR3 in DNA: TGTGCCAGCAGCTTAGCTAGCGGGGCGGATACGCAGTATTTT.

The chain recombines TRBV11-2 with TRBJ1-1, with D uncertain. This CDR3 has 17 amino acids. CDR1 is SGHAT, CDR2 FQNNGV, per germline. V was pared by 1 base and J by 3 bases, with 18 bases between. CDR3 sequence: CASSLGIGRLVHTEAFF. CDR3 bases: TGTGCCAGCAGCTTAGGAATCGGCAGGCTGGTGCACACTGAAGCTTTCTTT.

In this sample, this clone turned up once. V usage is TRBV7-2 and J usage is TRBJ2-6, with TRBD1 matching 9 bases. Per germline, CDR1 SGHTA and CDR2 FQGNSA. Trimming cost V 4 bases and J 1 base; bases outside gene matches: 5. The CDR3 covers 17 residues. CDR3: CASSSPQGASGANVLTF. Here the CDR3 DNA reads TGTGCCAGCAGCTCCCCACAGGGGGCGTCTGGGGCCAACGTCCTGACTTTC.

The rearrangement uses TRBV7-8 and TRBJ1-2; 9 nucleotides match TRBD1. The trim removed 7 bases at V and 8 bases at J, leaving 14 bases unmatched. The CDR3 consists of 15 residues. Germline values: CDR1 SGHVS, CDR2 FQNEAQ. The CDR3 here is CASNPTGTGNWGYTF. The CDR3 bases are TGTGCCAGCAACCCCACCGGGACAGGGAATTGGGGCTACACCTTC.

This clone was seen many times. The chain has TRBV4-1 and TRBJ1-4, with a possible D match to TRBD1 (6 bases). Trimming left V 5 bases short and J 8 bases short, with 15 bases between. Germline CDR1 reads MGHRA; CDR2 reads YSYEKL. The CDR3 is 14 residues long. Here the CDR3 reads CASSTTGTNEKLFF. CDR3 DNA: TGCGCCAGCAGCACAACCGGGACAAACGAAAAACTGTTTTTT.

This clone was detected a few times. This chain uses TRBV19 with TRBJ1-3; possible D gene TRBD1, 6 bases. The CDR3 consists of 14 residues. Trimming left V 4 bases short and J 5 bases short, with 12 bases between. Germline CDR1 reads LNHDA; CDR2 reads SQIVND (reference sequence). This chain's CDR3 is CASSTGTPRNTIYF. Written as DNA, the CDR3 is TGTGCCAGTAGTACCGGGACACCCCGAAACACCATATATTTT. The variable domain in full, completed from reference TRBV19 and TRBJ1-3, reads DGGITQSPKYLFRKEGQNVTLSCEQNLNHDAMYWYRQDPGQGLRLIYYSQIVNDFQKGDIAEGYSVSREKKESFPLTVTSAQKNPTAFYLCASSTGTPRNTIYFGEGSWLTVV.

The genes are TRBV19 and TRBJ1-5, with 7 bases lining up with TRBD1. Germline values: CDR1 LNHDA, CDR2 SQIVND (reference sequence). Trimming at V came to 7 bases and at J to 0 bases, leaving 6 bases not matched to a gene. The CDR3 extends over 15 amino acids. The CDR3 DNA is TGTGCCAGTATGTGGGGACAGCATAGCAATCAGCCCCAGCATTTT. Its protein is CASMWGQHSNQPQHF.

This chain uses TRBV4-2 with TRBJ1-3; D gene ambiguous. The length of the CDR3 is 15 residues. CDR1 is LGHNA and CDR2 is YNFKEQ in the germline V gene. Between the trimmed V and J ends, which lost 2 bases and 0 bases, there was a span of 8 bases. The CDR3 DNA reads as TGTGCCAGCAGCCAAACCGCCGACTCTGGAAACACCATATATTTT. It is translated as CASSQTADSGNTIYF.

The rearrangement links TRBV11-2 to TRBJ2-1; 8 bases match TRBD2. The CDR3 length is 15 residues. CDR1 is SGHAT, CDR2 FQNNGV, per germline. With V trimmed by 1 base and J by 6 bases, 5 bases remained unmatched. CDR3 bases: TGTGCCAGCAGCTTAGGTGCTAGCGGGCTCAATGAGCAGTTCTTC. This translates into CASSLGASGLNEQFF.

V gene TRBV9 combines with J gene TRBJ1-1, with a weak D call TRBD1 (5 bases). This CDR3 contains 16 residues. Germline V gives CDR1 SGDLS, CDR2 YYNGEE. The germline V and J ends were trimmed by 0 bases and 3 bases, with 15 bases remaining between them. CDR3 DNA sequence: TGTGCCAGCAGCGTAGTCCCAGGCCGAGGGGACACTGAAGCTTTCTTT. Its translation: CASSVVPGRGDTEAFF.